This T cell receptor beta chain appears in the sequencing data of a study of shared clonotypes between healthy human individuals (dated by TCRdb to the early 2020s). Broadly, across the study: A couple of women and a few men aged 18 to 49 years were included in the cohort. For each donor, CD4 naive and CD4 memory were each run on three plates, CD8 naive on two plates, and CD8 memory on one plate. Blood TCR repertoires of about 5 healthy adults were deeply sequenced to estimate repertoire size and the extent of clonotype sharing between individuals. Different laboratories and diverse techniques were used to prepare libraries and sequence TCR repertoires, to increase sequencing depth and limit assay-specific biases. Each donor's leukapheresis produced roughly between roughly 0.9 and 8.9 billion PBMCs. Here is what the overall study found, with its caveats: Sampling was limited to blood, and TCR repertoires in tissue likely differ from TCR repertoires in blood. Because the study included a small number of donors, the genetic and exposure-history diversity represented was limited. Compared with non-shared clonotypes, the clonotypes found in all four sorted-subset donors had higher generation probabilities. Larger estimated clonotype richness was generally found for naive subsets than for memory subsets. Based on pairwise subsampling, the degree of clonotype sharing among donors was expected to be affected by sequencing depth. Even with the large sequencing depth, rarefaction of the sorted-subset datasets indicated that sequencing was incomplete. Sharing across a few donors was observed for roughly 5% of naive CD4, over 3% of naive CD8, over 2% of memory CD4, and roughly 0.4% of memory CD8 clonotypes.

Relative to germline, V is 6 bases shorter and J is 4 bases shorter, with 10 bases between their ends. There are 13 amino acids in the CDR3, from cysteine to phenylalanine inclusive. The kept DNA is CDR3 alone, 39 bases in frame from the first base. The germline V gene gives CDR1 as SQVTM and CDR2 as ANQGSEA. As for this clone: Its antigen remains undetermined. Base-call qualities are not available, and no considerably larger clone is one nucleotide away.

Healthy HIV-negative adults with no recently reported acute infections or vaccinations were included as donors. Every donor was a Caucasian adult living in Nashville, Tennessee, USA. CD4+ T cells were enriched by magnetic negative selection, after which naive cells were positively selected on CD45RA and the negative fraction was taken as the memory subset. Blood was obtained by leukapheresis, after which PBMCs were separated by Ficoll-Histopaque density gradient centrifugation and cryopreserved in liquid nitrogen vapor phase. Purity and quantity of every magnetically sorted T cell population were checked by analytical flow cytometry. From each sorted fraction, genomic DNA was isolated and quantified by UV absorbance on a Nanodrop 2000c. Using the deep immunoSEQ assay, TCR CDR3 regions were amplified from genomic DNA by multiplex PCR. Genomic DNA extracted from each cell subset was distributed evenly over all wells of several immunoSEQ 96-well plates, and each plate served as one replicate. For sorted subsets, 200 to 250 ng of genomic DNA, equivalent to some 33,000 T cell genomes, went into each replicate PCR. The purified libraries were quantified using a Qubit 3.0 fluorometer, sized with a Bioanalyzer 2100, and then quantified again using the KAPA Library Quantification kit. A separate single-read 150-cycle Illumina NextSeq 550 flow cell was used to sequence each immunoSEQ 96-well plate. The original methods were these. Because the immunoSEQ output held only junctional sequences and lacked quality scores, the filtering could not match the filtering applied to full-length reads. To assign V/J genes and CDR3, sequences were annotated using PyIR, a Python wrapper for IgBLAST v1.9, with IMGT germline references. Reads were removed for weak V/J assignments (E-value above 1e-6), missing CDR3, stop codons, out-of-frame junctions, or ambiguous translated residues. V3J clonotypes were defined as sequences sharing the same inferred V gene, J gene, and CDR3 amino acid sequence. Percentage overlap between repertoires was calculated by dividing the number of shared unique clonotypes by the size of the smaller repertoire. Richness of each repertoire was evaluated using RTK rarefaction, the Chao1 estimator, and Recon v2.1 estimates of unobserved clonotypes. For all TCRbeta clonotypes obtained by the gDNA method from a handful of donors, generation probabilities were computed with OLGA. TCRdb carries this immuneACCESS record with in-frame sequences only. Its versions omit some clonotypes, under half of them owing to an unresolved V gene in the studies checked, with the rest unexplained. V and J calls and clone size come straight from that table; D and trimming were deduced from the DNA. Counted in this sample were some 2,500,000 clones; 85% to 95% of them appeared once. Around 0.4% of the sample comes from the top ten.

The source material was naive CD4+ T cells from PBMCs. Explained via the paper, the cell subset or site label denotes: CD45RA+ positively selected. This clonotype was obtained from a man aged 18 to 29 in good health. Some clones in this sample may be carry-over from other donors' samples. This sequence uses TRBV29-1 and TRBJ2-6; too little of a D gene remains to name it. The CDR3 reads CSVASPGANVLTF. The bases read TGCAGCGTGGCTTCCCCCGGGGCCAACGTCCTGACTTTC.